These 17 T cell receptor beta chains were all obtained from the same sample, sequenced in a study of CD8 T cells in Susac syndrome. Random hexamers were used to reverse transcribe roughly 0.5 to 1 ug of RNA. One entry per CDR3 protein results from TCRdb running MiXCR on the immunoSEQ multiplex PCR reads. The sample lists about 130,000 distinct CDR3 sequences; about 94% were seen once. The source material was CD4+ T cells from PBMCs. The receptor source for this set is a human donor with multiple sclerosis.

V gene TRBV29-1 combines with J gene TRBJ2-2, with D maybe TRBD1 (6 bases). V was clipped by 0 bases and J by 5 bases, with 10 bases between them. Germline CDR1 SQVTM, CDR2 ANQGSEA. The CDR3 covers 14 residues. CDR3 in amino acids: CSVEEADRTGELFF. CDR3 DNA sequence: TGCAGCGTTGAAGAAGCAGACAGGACCGGGGAGCTGTTTTTT.

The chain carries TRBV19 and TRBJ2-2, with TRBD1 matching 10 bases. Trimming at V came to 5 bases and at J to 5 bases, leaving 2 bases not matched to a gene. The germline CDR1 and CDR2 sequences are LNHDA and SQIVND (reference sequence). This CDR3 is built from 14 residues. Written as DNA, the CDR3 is TGTGCCAGTAGTGGACAGGGGGAAACCGGGGAGCTGTTTTTT. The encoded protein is CASSGQGETGELFF.

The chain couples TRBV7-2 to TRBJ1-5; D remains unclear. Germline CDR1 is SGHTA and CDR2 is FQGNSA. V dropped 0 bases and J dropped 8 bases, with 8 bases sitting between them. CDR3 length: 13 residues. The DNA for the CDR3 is TGTGCCAGCAGCTTAGCGTCATACGAGCCCCAGCATTTT. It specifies CASSLASYEPQHF.

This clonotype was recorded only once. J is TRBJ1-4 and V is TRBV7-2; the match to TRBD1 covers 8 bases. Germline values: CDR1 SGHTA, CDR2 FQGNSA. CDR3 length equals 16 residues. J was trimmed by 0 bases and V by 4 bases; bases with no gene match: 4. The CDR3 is CASSWQGAATNEKLFF. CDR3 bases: TGTGCCAGCAGCTGGCAGGGGGCGGCAACTAATGAAAAACTGTTTTTT.

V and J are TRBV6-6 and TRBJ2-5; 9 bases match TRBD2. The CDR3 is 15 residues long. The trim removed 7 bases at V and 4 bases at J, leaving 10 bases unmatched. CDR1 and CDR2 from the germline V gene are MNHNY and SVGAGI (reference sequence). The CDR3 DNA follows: TGTGCCAGCACACCCCAGGCGGGGGGGCGAGAGACCCAGTACTTC. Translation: CASTPQAGGRETQYF.

The CDR3, as DNA: TGTGCCAGCAGCTTACGACAGGGGAGCTCCTACAATGAGCAGTTCTTC. It is translated as CASSLRQGSSYNEQFF. The chain has TRBV7-6 and TRBJ2-1; TRBD1 aligns across 8 bases. V shed 2 bases, J shed 0 bases, and the junction held 3 bases outside the gene matches. Germline loops: CDR1 SGHVS, CDR2 FNYEAQ. CDR3 size: 16 residues.

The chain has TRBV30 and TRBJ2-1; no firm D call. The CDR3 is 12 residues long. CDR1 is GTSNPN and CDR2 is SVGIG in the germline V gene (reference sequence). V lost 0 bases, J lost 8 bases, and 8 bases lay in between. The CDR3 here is CAWSVPDYEQFF. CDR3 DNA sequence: TGTGCCTGGAGTGTACCCGACTATGAGCAGTTCTTC.

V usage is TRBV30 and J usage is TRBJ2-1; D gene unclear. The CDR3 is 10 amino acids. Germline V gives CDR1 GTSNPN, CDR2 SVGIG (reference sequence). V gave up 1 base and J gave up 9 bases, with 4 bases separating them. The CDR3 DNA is TGTGCCTGGAGTGCAGGTGAGCAGTTCTTC. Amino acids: CAWSAGEQFF.

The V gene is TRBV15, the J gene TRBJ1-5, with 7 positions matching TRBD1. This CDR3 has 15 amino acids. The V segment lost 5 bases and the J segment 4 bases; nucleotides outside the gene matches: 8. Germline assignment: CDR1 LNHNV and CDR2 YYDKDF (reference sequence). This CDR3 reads CATSLHRDRNQPQHF. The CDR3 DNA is TGTGCCACCAGCTTACACCGGGACAGAAATCAGCCCCAGCATTTT.

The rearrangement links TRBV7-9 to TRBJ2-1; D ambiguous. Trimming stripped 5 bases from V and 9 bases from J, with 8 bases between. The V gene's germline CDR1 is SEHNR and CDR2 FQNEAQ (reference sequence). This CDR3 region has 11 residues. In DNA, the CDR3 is TGTGCCAGCAGCACTATCGTTGAGCAGTTCTTC. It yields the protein CASSTIVEQFF.

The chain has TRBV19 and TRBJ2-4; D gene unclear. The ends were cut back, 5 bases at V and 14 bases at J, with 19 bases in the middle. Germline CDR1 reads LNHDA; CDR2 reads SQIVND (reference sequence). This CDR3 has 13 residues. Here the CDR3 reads CASSSTHSRPEYF. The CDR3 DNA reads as TGTGCCAGTAGTTCTACCCACTCCCGGCCTGAGTACTTC.

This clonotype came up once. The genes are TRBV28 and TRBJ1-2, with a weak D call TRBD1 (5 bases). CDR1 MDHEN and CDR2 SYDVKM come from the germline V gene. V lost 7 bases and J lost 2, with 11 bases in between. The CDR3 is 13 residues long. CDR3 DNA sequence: TGTGCCAGCACCTGGGGCGTGAACTATGGCTACACCTTC. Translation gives CASTWGVNYGYTF.

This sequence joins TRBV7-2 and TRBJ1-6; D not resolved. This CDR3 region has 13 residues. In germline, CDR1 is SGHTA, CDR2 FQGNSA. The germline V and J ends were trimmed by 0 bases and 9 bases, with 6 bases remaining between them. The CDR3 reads CASSLAIGSPLHF. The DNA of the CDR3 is TGTGCCAGCAGCTTAGCGATAGGTTCACCCCTCCACTTT.

CDR3 amino acids: CAWIETGSGANVLTF. CDR3 nucleotides: TGTGCCTGGATTGAAACAGGGTCTGGGGCCAACGTCCTGACTTTC. The chain is built from TRBV30 and TRBJ2-6; tentative D call: TRBD1 (6 bases). Trimming removed 4 bases at V and 1 base at J, with 11 bases between. There are 15 residues in the CDR3. Germline assignment: CDR1 GTSNPN and CDR2 SVGIG (reference sequence).

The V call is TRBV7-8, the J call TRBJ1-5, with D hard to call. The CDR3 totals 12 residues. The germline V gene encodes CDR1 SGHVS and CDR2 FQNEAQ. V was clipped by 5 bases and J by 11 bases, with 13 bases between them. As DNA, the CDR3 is TGTGCCAGCAGCCCTGCCTCCGGGGCCCAGCATTTT. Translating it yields CASSPASGAQHF.

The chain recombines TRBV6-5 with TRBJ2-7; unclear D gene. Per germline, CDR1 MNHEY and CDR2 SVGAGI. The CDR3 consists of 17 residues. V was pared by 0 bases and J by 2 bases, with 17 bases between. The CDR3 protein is CASSYSEDGSLTYEQYF. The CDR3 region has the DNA TGTGCCAGCAGTTACTCTGAAGATGGCAGCTTAACCTACGAGCAGTACTTC.

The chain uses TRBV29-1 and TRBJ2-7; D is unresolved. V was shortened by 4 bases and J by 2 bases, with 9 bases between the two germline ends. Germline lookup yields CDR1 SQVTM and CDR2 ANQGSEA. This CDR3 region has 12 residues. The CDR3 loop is CSVAMVPYEQYF. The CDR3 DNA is TGCAGCGTTGCAATGGTTCCCTACGAGCAGTACTTC.